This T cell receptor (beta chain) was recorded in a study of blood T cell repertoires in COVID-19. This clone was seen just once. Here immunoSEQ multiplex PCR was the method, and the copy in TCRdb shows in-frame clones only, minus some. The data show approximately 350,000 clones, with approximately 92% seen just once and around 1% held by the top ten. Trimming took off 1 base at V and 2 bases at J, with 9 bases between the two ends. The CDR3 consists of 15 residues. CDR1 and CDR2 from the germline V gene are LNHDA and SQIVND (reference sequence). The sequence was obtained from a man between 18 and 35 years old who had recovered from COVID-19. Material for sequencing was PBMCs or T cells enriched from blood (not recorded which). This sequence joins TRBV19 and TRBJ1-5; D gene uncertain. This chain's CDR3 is CASSIGGFGNQPQHF. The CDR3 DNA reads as TGTGCCAGTAGTATAGGAGGGTTCGGCAATCAGCCCCAGCATTTT.